This is a list of T cell receptor beta chains from one sample in a study of cytomegalovirus exposure and HLA in healthy donors. Clones were sequenced by immunoSEQ multiplex PCR, and TCRdb holds only the in-frame ones, with some missing. The data hold fewer than 130,000 clones, with 74% observed a single time. The sequenced sample consisted of PBMCs. The receptors shown here come from a man in his forties or fifties in good health and CMV-seropositive. Each CDR3 is given with its conserved first and last residue. D genes are given only for firm matches. Clone size is shown for a subset of rows, as once, few, many or a class of expanded clone.

v_gene: TRBV4-1
d_gene: TRBD2
j_gene: TRBJ2-7
abundance: .
CDR3nt: TGCGCCAGCAGGGGCGGACTAGCGGGGGACCACGAGCAGTACTTC
CDR3aa: CASRGGLAGDHEQYF

v_gene: TRBV2
d_gene: .
j_gene: TRBJ2-7
abundance: .
CDR3nt: TGTGCCAGCAGTGAACTCTCAGGGGCCTCCTACGAGCAGTACTTC
CDR3aa: CASSELSGASYEQYF

v_gene: TRBV19
d_gene: .
j_gene: TRBJ2-1
abundance: few
CDR3nt: TGTGCCAGTAGTATAGGGCTGTTGAGAAGGGGGGGATTCAATGAGCAGTTCTTC
CDR3aa: CASSIGLLRRGGFNEQFF

v_gene: TRBV5-1
d_gene: TRBD1
j_gene: TRBJ2-3
abundance: .
CDR3nt: TGCGCCAGCAGCTCCGGGACAGGGGTTGGAGATACGCAGTATTTT
CDR3aa: CASSSGTGVGDTQYF

v_gene: TRBV5-1
d_gene: .
j_gene: TRBJ1-3
abundance: .
CDR3nt: TGCGCCAGCAGCCTCAGAGGAGGGCGCGGAAACACCATATATTTT
CDR3aa: CASSLRGGRGNTIYF

v_gene: TRBV7-9
d_gene: .
j_gene: TRBJ1-1
abundance: few
CDR3nt: TGTGCCAGCAGCCGCCCTGCGGGGACGGGAGAAGCTTTCTTT
CDR3aa: CASSRPAGTGEAFF

v_gene: TRBV5-1
d_gene: .
j_gene: TRBJ2-7
abundance: .
CDR3nt: TGCGCCAGCAGTACTGGACAGTACACCTCCGACGAGCAGTACTTC
CDR3aa: CASSTGQYTSDEQYF

v_gene: TRBV6-5
d_gene: TRBD1
j_gene: TRBJ1-2
abundance: .
CDR3nt: TGTGCCAGCAGTCGAGGGACAGGGGACGGCTACACCTTC
CDR3aa: CASSRGTGDGYTF

v_gene: TRBV30
d_gene: .
j_gene: TRBJ2-7
abundance: once
CDR3nt: TGTGCCGCAGCAGGGGATTCCAACGAGCAGTACTTC
CDR3aa: CAAAGDSNEQYF

v_gene: TRBV29-1
d_gene: .
j_gene: TRBJ2-7
abundance: .
CDR3nt: TGCAGCGTTGGGGACTCCCTGGCCTACGAGCAGTACTTC
CDR3aa: CSVGDSLAYEQYF

v_gene: TRBV19
d_gene: .
j_gene: TRBJ1-5
abundance: .
CDR3nt: TGTGCCAGTAGTATTTATCAACCGACAGGCCTAAATAGCAATCAGCCCCAGCATTTT
CDR3aa: CASSIYQPTGLNSNQPQHF

v_gene: TRBV2
d_gene: .
j_gene: TRBJ2-7
abundance: .
CDR3nt: TGTGCCAGCATTGTTCGGGTCCCGGGACAAACCTACGAGCAGTACTTC
CDR3aa: CASIVRVPGQTYEQYF

v_gene: TRBV2
d_gene: TRBD1
j_gene: TRBJ1-3
abundance: .
CDR3nt: TGTGCCAGCAGCCTGGACAGGGAAGGGAACACCATATATTTT
CDR3aa: CASSLDREGNTIYF

v_gene: TRBV11-2
d_gene: .
j_gene: TRBJ1-6
abundance: once
CDR3nt: TGTGCCAGCAGCCCCCGGACAGCTAATTCACCCCTCCACTTT
CDR3aa: CASSPRTANSPLHF

v_gene: TRBV11-2
d_gene: .
j_gene: TRBJ2-3
abundance: .
CDR3nt: TGTGCCAGCAGCCGGGGGGCAATTAGCACAGATACGCAGTATTTT
CDR3aa: CASSRGAISTDTQYF

v_gene: TRBV2
d_gene: .
j_gene: TRBJ1-4
abundance: .
CDR3nt: TGTGCCAGCAGTCACTATGAAAAACTGTTTTTT
CDR3aa: CASSHYEKLFF

v_gene: TRBV9
d_gene: .
j_gene: TRBJ1-3
abundance: .
CDR3nt: TGTGCCAGCAGCGCCCTCACCGGGGGGGGAAACACCATATATTTT
CDR3aa: CASSALTGGGNTIYF

v_gene: TRBV19
d_gene: .
j_gene: TRBJ1-1
abundance: .
CDR3nt: TGTGCCAGTAGTAACACGGGGGTTAAGGACACTGAAGCTTTCTTT
CDR3aa: CASSNTGVKDTEAFF

v_gene: TRBV5-1
d_gene: .
j_gene: TRBJ1-1
abundance: .
CDR3nt: TGCGCCAGCAGCTTTACAGGCGCCGCGACAGAAGCTTTCTTT
CDR3aa: CASSFTGAATEAFF

v_gene: TRBV19
d_gene: .
j_gene: TRBJ2-1
abundance: .
CDR3nt: TGTGCCAGTAGTTCTACTAGAGGTACGTTCTTC
CDR3aa: CASSSTRGTFF

v_gene: TRBV6-5
d_gene: .
j_gene: TRBJ2-1
abundance: .
CDR3nt: TGTGCCAGCAGCACACCCGGGTCTGAGCAGTTCTTC
CDR3aa: CASSTPGSEQFF

v_gene: TRBV12-2
d_gene: .
j_gene: TRBJ2-7
abundance: few
CDR3nt: TGTGCAAGTCGCCCCCAAGGTAAGGCGGGCCGGGTGCGGCGCTACGAGCAGTACTTC
CDR3aa: CASRPQGKAGRVRRYEQYF

v_gene: TRBV25-1
d_gene: TRBD1
j_gene: TRBJ1-2
abundance: once
CDR3nt: TGTGCCAGCAGCCCGGGACAGGGAAGTCACTTCACCTTC
CDR3aa: CASSPGQGSHFTF